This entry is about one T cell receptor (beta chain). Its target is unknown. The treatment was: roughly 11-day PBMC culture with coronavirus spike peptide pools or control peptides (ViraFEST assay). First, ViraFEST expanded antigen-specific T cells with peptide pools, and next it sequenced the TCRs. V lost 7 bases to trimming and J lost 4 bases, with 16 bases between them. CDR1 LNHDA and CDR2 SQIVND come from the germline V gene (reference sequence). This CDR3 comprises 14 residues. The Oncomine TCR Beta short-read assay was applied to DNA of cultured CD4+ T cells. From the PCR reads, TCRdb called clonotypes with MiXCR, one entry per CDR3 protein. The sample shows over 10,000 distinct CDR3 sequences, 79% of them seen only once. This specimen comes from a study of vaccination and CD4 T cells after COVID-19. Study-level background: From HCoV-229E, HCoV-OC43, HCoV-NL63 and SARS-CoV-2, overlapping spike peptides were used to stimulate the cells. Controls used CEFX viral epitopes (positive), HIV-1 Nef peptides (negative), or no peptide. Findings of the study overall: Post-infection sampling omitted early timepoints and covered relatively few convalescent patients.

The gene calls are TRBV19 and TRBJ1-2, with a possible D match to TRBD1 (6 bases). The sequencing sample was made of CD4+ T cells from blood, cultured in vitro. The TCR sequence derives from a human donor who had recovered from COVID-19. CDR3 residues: CASIRRGQLYGYTF. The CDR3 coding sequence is TGTGCCAGTATCCGTCGAGGACAGCTCTATGGCTACACCTTC.